These 10 T cell receptor beta chains were sequenced from one sample in a study of technical replicates of blood from a few donors. Assay used: immunoSEQ multiplex PCR; TCRdb lists only in-frame clones, some missing. This sample has 55,000 to 70,000 clones, with 89% found just once. The sample comprised PBMCs. The receptors were sampled from a human donor in good health. Some clones in this sample may be carry-over from other donors' samples.

The J gene is TRBJ1-1, the V gene TRBV27; D might be TRBD1 (6 bases). CDR1 is MNHEY and CDR2 is SMNVEV in the germline V gene (reference sequence). The CDR3 runs to 14 residues. V dropped 10 bases and J dropped 3 bases, with 18 bases sitting between them. CDR3 nucleotide sequence: TGTGCCATACGAAGAACAGGGATAGACACTGAAGCTTTCTTT. Translating gives CAIRRTGIDTEAFF.

This clone has more than one count but fewer than ten. V is TRBV7-9 and J is TRBJ2-5, with D perhaps matching TRBD1 (6 bases). Germline CDR1 reads SEHNR; CDR2 reads FQNEAQ (reference sequence). The CDR3 is 14 residues long. The ends were cut back, 4 bases at V and 5 bases at J, with 14 bases in the middle. The CDR3, as DNA: TGTGCCAGCAGCTCAGGGGTAGGCGGTGAGACCCAGTACTTC. This translates into CASSSGVGGETQYF.

The chain is built from TRBV27 and TRBJ2-7, with 9 bases aligning to TRBD1. With 5 bases clipped from V and 3 bases from J, the junction kept 8 bases outside the gene matches. The CDR3 spans 15 residues. The germline V gene encodes CDR1 MNHEY and CDR2 SMNVEV (reference sequence). CDR3 loop: CASSASGTGFYEQYF. CDR3 sequence (DNA): TGTGCCAGCAGTGCTTCCGGGACAGGGTTCTACGAGCAGTACTTC.

The chain uses TRBV10-3 and TRBJ2-5; TRBD1 matches at 11 bases. The CDR3 spans 15 residues. After removal of 4 bases from V and 5 bases from J, the junction contained 6 bases not matched to a gene. CDR1 and CDR2 (germline): ENHRY, SYGVKD. The CDR3 protein is CAISGGQGALETQYF. The CDR3 nucleotides read TGTGCCATCAGTGGAGGACAGGGGGCTCTGGAGACCCAGTACTTC.

This chain joins TRBV6-6 and TRBJ2-2, with D perhaps TRBD2 (6 bases). The CDR3 length is 12 residues. Trimming shortened V by 8 bases and J by 4 bases, and 8 bases separated the two germline ends. In germline, CDR1 is MNHNY, CDR2 SVGAGI (reference sequence). The CDR3 DNA reads TGTGCCAGCTGGAGGGGCACCGGGGAGCTGTTTTTT. This translates into CASWRGTGELFF.

V and J are TRBV6-5 and TRBJ1-2; maybe TRBD1 (5 bases). Germline V gene lookup returns CDR1 MNHEY and CDR2 SVGAGI. V lost 4 bases and J lost 4, with 13 bases in between. The length of the CDR3 is 14 residues. The CDR3 nucleotides are TGTGCCAGCAGTTCCTTTGGGGGGAGCTATGGCTACACCTTC. Its translation: CASSSFGGSYGYTF.

V usage is TRBV15 and J usage is TRBJ2-7, with TRBD2 matching 7 bases. Germline CDR1 and CDR2: LNHNV and YYDKDF (reference sequence). The CDR3 extends over 16 amino acids. The J segment lost 5 bases and the V segment lost 1 base, leaving 11 bases of the junction unmatched. CDR3 DNA: TGTGCCACCAGCAGAGTAGTTAGCGGGCCCCTAAACGAGCAGTACTTC. Translated: CATSRVVSGPLNEQYF.

The V call is TRBV6-5, the J call TRBJ1-1; 8 nucleotides line up with TRBD1. With 4 bases clipped from V and 5 bases from J, the junction kept 6 bases outside the gene matches. The CDR3 runs to 14 residues. Looked up from germline, CDR1 is MNHEY and CDR2 is SVGAGI. The DNA of the CDR3 is TGTGCCAGCAGTTCCGGCAGGGGGCGGACTGAAGCTTTCTTT. Amino acids: CASSSGRGRTEAFF.

This chain joins TRBV15 and TRBJ1-1; 7 bases agree with TRBD1. CDR3 length equals 13 residues. The germline gives CDR1 LNHNV, CDR2 YYDKDF (reference sequence). After removal of 4 bases from V and 11 bases from J, the junction contained 10 bases not matched to a gene. CDR3 amino acids: CATSNWDSPRAFF. In DNA, the CDR3 is TGTGCCACCAGCAACTGGGACAGTCCGAGGGCTTTCTTT.

The chain uses TRBV7-2 and TRBJ1-3, with no clear D. The V gene lost 5 bases and the J gene lost 0 bases, with 8 bases spanning the gap. The CDR3 length is 14 residues. The germline V gene encodes CDR1 SGHTA and CDR2 FQGNSA. The CDR3, as DNA: TGTGCCAGCAGCCGACATGGCTCTGGAAACACCATATATTTT. Protein: CASSRHGSGNTIYF.